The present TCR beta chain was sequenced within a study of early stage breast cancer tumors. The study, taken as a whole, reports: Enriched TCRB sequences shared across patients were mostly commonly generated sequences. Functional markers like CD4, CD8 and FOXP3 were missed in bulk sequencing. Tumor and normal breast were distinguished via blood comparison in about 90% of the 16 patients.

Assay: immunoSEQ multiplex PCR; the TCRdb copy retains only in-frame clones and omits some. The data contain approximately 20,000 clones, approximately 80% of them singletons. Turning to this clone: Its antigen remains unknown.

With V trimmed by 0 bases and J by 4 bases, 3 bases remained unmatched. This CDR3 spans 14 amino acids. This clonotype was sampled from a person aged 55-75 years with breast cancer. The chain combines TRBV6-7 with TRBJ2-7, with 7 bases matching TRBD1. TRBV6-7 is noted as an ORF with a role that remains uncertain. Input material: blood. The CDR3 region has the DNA TGTGCCAGCAGTTACTCGGGACAGCGGTACGAGCAGTACTTC. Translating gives CASSYSGQRYEQYF.